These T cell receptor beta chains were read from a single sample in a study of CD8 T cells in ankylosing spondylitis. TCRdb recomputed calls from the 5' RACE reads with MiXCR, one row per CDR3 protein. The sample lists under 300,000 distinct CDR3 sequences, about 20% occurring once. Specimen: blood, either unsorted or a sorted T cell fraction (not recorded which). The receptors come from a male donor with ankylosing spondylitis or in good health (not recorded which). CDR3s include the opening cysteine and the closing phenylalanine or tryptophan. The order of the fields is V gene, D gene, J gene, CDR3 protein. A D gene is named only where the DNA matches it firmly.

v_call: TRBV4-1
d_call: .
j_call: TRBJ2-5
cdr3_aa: CASSQEPREETQYF

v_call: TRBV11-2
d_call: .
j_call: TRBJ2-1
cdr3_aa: CASSFQADYNEQFF

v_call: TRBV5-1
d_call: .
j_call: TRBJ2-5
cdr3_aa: CASSLGPRNQETQYF

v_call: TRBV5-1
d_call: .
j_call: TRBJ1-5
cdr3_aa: CASSLGGSRNQPQHF

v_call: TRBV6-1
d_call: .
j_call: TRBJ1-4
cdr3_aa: CASRSLGGRNEKLFF

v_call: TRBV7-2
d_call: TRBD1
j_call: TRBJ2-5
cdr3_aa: CASSLEGGTGGETQYF

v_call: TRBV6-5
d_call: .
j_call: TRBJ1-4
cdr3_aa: CASSYSWGLEGLKDEKLFF

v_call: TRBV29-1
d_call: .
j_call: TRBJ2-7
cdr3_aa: CSSRQPDSYEQYF

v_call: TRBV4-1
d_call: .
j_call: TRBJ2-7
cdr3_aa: CASSQAPGVYEQYF

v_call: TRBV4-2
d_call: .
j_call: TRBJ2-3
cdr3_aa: CASSQESGPTSTDTQYF

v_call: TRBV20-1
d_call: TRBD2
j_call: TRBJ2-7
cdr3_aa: CSQKGLAAPYEQYF

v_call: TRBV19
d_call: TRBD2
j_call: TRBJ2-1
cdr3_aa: CASGLAGDEQFF

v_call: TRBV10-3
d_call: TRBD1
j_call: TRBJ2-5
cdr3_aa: CAISESRTGGETQYF

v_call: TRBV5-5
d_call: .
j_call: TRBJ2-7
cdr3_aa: CASSHTDSYEQYF

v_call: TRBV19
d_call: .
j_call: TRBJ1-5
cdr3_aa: CASSMLPESNQPQHF

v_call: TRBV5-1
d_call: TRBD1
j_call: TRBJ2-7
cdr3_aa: CASSPGQGEYEQYF

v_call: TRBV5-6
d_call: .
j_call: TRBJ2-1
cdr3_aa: CASSFLADEQFF

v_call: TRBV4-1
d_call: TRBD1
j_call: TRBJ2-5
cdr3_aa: CASSQVGQGETQYF

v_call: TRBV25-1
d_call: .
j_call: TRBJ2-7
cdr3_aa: CAAGTHEQYF

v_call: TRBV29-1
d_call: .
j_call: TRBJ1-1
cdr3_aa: CSVESGSTEAFF

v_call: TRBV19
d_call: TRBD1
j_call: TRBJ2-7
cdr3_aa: CASSILGTGSDEQYF

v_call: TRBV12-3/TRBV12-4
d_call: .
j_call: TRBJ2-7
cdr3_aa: CASSLSLMYEQYF

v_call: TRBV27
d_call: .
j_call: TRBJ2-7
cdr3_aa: CASSLSTPGQDYEQYF

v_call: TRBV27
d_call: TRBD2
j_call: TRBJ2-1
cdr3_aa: CASSLAGAGHEQFF

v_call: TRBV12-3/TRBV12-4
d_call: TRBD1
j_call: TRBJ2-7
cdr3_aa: CAITDYRGPTTKWTYEQYF

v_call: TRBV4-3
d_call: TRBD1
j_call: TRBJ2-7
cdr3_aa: CASSQNRGQGYEQYF

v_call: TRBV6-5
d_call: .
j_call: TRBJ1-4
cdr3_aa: CASSYYPQALMEKLFF

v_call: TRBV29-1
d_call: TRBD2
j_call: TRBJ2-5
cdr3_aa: CSAAIPLAGVQETQYF

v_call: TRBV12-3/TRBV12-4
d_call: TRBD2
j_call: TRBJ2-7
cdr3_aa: CASSTGTSGFYEQYF

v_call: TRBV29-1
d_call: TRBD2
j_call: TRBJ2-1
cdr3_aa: CSVEGTSGSSGNEQFF

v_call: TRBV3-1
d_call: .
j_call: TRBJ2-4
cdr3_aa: CASSPSDLGSLKNIQYF

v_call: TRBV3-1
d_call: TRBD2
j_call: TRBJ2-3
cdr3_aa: CASSQEWLPSGSKGASTDTQYF

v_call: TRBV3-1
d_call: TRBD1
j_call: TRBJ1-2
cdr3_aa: CASSQVSGQGWNYGYTF

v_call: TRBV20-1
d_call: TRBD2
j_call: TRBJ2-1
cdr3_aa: CSAPPSGRTSYNEQFF

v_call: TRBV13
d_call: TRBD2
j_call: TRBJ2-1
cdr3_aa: CASSLSGRAVSYNEQFF

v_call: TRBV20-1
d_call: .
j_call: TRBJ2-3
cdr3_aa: CSARSRDSTDTQYF

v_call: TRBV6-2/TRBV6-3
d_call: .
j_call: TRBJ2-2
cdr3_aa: CASSYDTGELFF

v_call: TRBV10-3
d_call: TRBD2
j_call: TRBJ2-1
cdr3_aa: CAISTKLAGDNNEQFF

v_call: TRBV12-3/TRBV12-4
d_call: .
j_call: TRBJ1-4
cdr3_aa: CASSLPTGATNEKLFF

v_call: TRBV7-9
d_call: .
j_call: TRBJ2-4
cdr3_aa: CASSPPLDKNIQYF

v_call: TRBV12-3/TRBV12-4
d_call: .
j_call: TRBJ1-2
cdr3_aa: CASSFRTVYGYTF

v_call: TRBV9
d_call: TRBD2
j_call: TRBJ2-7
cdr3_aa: CASSVAGGLEDEQYF

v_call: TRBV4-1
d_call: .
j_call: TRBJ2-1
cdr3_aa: CASSQPMGSIYEQFF

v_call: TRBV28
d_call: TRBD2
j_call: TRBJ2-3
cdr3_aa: CASSPLAERVSAGDTQYF

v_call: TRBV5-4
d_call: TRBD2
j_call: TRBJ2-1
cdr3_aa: CASSLAEAGEGFSYNEQFF

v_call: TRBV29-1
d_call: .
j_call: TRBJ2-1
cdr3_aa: CSVDDSLGEQFF

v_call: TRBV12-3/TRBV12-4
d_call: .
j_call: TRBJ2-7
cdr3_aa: CASRDGTLPYEQYF

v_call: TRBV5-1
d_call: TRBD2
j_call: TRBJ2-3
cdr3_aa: CASRGLALRESTDTQYF

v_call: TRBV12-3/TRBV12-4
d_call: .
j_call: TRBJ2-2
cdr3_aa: CASTVWGHGELFF

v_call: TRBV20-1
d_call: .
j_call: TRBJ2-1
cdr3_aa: CSARTDNEQFF

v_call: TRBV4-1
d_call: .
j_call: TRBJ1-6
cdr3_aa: CASSQDLLQGSSYNSPLHF

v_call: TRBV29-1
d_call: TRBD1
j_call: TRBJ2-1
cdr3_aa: CSAQDRSYNEQFF

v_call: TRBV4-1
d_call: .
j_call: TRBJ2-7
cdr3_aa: CASSQQPNTYEQYF

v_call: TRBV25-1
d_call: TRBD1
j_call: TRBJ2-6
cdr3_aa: CASSAYFGTVSSGANVLTF